This TCR beta chain was identified in a study of long-term antiretroviral therapy in people with HIV. Study-level findings and limits: In the period from the mid-2000s to the late 2010s, blood was collected, possibly under older ART regimens. Clones showing expansion before ART dominated the repertoire at all time points.

With survey level as its setting, the immunoSEQ assay was v3.0. For every sample, sequencing targeted roughly 40,000-55,000 T-cell genomes. Produced via immunoSEQ multiplex PCR; TCRdb's table is partial and in-frame only. The sample includes 25,000 to 35,000 clones, approximately 96% seen only once; the top ten take 2.4%. Notes on this clone: Its specificity is unknown.

V was trimmed by 2 bases and J by 0 bases, leaving 7 bases between them. The CDR3 has 15 amino acids. The germline V gene has CDR1 SGHTA and CDR2 FQGTGA. The sequence was obtained from a man between 25 and 39 years old with HIV. The starting material was unsorted PBMCs, obtained approximately 6.8 years after starting antiretroviral therapy. V is TRBV7-3 and J is TRBJ2-2; D gene unclear. CDR3 in DNA: TGTGCCAGCAGCTTACATGCCACGAACACCGGGGAGCTGTTTTTT. Protein sequence: CASSLHATNTGELFF.